The text below deals with one T cell receptor beta chain. Its specificity is not known. With V trimmed by 8 bases and J by 4 bases, 6 bases remained unmatched. CDR3 length: 13 amino acids. CDR1 and CDR2 (germline): MDHEN, SYDVKM. The sample comes from a study of cytomegalovirus exposure and HLA in healthy donors. Looking at the study overall: Approximately 83 million unique TCRs from HLA-typed donors were held in an early data release. Findings and caveats of the study: In a later analysis, parvovirus B19, influenza, CMV and Epstein-Barr virus appeared linked to several top co-occurrence clusters. Rare TCR sequences predominated, though certain public TCRs were found in many donors.

PCR involved 60 Vbeta and 13 Jbeta primers. Profiled with immunoSEQ multiplex PCR; TCRdb holds only in-frame clones, not every one. The sample carries fewer than 250,000 clones, roughly 73% recorded once. All the people who gave samples were healthy bone marrow donors. This sequence joins TRBV28 and TRBJ2-7; 9 bases line up with TRBD2. The material sequenced was PBMCs. This clonotype originated in a woman aged 25 to 39 in good health and CMV-seropositive. Here the CDR3 DNA reads TGTGCCAGCGCGGGGGGGCTTCTTTACGAGCAGTACTTC. Encoded protein: CASAGGLLYEQYF.